These 25 T cell receptor beta chains originate from one sample sequenced in a study of control samples from healthy donors and cancer patients. TCRdb's copy holds only in-frame clones and misses some; the assay was immunoSEQ multiplex PCR. The table shows more than 150,000 clones, with around nine tenths occurring only once. Material: blood. Receptors were obtained from a young woman in good health.

The genes are TRBV2 and TRBJ1-5; tentatively, D is TRBD1 (6 bases). Germline values: CDR1 SNHLY, CDR2 FYNNEI. This CDR3 comprises 12 residues. V was cut by 4 bases and J by 6 bases, with 7 bases left in between. The CDR3 sequence is CASSGGAQPQHF. The CDR3 DNA is TGTGCCAGCAGTGGGGGGGCTCAGCCCCAGCATTTT.

V is TRBV6-5 and J is TRBJ2-7; 12 bases agree with TRBD2. From germline, CDR1 is MNHEY and CDR2 SVGAGI. The CDR3 consists of 14 residues. V lost 6 bases and J lost 5; bases outside the gene matches: 5. The chain's CDR3 is CASSLAGGFHEQYF. The CDR3, as DNA: TGTGCCAGCAGCCTAGCGGGAGGGTTCCACGAGCAGTACTTC.

This clone was seen just once. V and J are TRBV7-9 and TRBJ2-1, with D perhaps matching TRBD2 (5 bases). Germline CDR1 reads SEHNR; CDR2 reads FQNEAQ (reference sequence). V was trimmed by 5 bases and J by 8 bases, leaving 10 bases between them. This CDR3 is built from 12 residues. Here the CDR3 DNA reads TGTGCCAGCAGCGCCACTAGTTATGAGCAGTTCTTC. Encoded protein: CASSATSYEQFF.

The sample holds one count of this clone. The chain links TRBV4-1 to TRBJ2-3, with 7 bases fitting TRBD2. The CDR3 is 16 residues long. Germline CDR1 reads MGHRA; CDR2 reads YSYEKL. V was clipped by 0 bases and J by 3 bases; unmatched bases: 6. The DNA of the CDR3 is TGCGCCAGCAGCCAAGACCTAGCGGTTGCGACAGATACGCAGTATTTT. Its protein is CASSQDLAVATDTQYF.

Comments on this clone: At one end, the junction sequence differs from germline, possibly due to a read error. The chain has TRBV5-1 and TRBJ1-2, with 7 bases matching TRBD1. Germline CDR1 is SGHRS and CDR2 is YFSETQ. The CDR3 is 11 residues long. CDR3 in amino acids: CASSLDGTDFF. The CDR3 region has the DNA TGCGCCAGCAGCTTGGACGGGACAGATTTTTTC.

The chain couples TRBV7-2 to TRBJ2-1, with D hard to call. Germline CDR1 and CDR2: SGHTA and FQGNSA. Trimming removed 2 bases from V and 8 bases from J, with 13 bases in between. The CDR3 sequence is 14 residues long. This chain's CDR3 is CASSLHRATDEQFF. CDR3 DNA sequence: TGTGCCAGCAGCTTACACCGCGCGACCGATGAGCAGTTCTTC.

J is TRBJ2-3 and V is TRBV7-9; D is possibly TRBD2 (5 bases). The CDR3 is 18 residues long. The V gene lost 1 base and the J gene lost 2 bases, with 19 bases spanning the gap. Germline V gives CDR1 SEHNR, CDR2 FQNEAQ (reference sequence). The CDR3 region is CASSLVGSRGYLTDTQYF. The CDR3 DNA is TGTGCCAGCAGCTTAGTCGGGTCTAGAGGGTACCTCACAGATACGCAGTATTTT.

The chain joins TRBV7-2 to TRBJ2-7; the D gene is possibly TRBD2 (5 bases). This CDR3 contains 14 residues. Germline CDR1 is SGHTA and CDR2 is FQGNSA. V shed 5 bases and J shed 3 bases, with 14 bases lying between them. The CDR3 protein is CASSTRTARYEQYF. The DNA for the CDR3 is TGTGCCAGCAGCACCCGGACTGCCCGCTACGAGCAGTACTTC.

V and J are TRBV28 and TRBJ2-5, with D uncertain. V gave up 3 bases and J gave up 4 bases, with 6 bases separating them. Germline assignment: CDR1 MDHEN and CDR2 SYDVKM. The CDR3 extends over 12 amino acids. In DNA form, the CDR3 reads TGTGCCAGCAGTTTTCGTGGAGAGACCCAGTACTTC. As protein: CASSFRGETQYF.

V and J are TRBV19 and TRBJ2-6, with TRBD2 matching 12 bases. With 5 bases clipped from V and 1 base from J, the junction kept 0 bases outside the gene matches. The CDR3 spans 16 residues. CDR1 and CDR2 (germline): LNHDA, SQIVND (reference sequence). CDR3 sequence (DNA): TGTGCCAGTAGTGGACTAGCGGGATCTGGGGCCAACGTCCTGACTTTC. Translation gives CASSGLAGSGANVLTF.

This clone was counted a single time. The chain uses TRBV6-5 and TRBJ1-2, with D maybe TRBD1 (6 bases). The germline CDR1 and CDR2 sequences are MNHEY and SVGAGI. Between the trimmed V and J ends, which lost 1 base and 6 bases, there was a span of 12 bases. The CDR3 is 14 amino acids. CDR3 sequence (DNA): TGTGCCAGCAGTTACTTCCGGGGGCAAGATGGCTACACCTTC. It codes for CASSYFRGQDGYTF.

V and J are TRBV5-1 and TRBJ1-4, with 9 positions matching TRBD1. The CDR3 is 15 residues long. V was clipped by 0 bases and J by 6 bases; unmatched bases: 3. Germline V gene lookup returns CDR1 SGHRS and CDR2 YFSETQ. The CDR3 DNA sequence: TGCGCCAGCAGCTTGGATCGGACAGGGGATGAAAAACTGTTTTTT. Translating it yields CASSLDRTGDEKLFF. Filled out from reference TRBV5-1 and TRBJ1-4, the complete variable domain reads KAGVTQTPRYLIKTRGQQVTLSCSPISGHRSVSWYQQTPGQGLQFLFEYFSETQRNKGNFPGRFSGRQFSNSRSEMNVSTLELGDSALYLCASSLDRTGDEKLFFGSGTQLSVL.

The chain has TRBV4-3 and TRBJ2-7; D is uncertain. Per the germline V gene, CDR1 is LGHNA and CDR2 is YSLEER. CDR3 length: 16 residues. Trimming stripped 0 bases from V and 5 bases from J, with 17 bases between. CDR3 DNA: TGCGCCAGCAGCCAAGAAAAAGCGTTCCCGAACCACGAGCAGTACTTC. It encodes CASSQEKAFPNHEQYF.

The table lists this clone with a few counts. J is TRBJ2-7 and V is TRBV7-9; D may be TRBD2 (5 bases). CDR3 size: 14 residues. Between the trimmed V and J ends, which lost 5 bases and 3 bases, there was a span of 14 bases. Germline CDR1 SEHNR, CDR2 FQNEAQ (reference sequence). The CDR3 loop reads CASSIRDIHYEQYF. In nucleotides, the CDR3 is TGTGCCAGCAGCATCCGGGATATACACTACGAGCAGTACTTC.

In nucleotides, the CDR3 is TGTGCCAGCAGCCAACTAGCGGGGGCCTACGAGCAGTACTTC. Translated, it gives CASSQLAGAYEQYF. The genes are TRBV3-1 (or the pseudogene TRBV3-2) and TRBJ2-7; TRBD2 matches 10 bases. The J segment lost 2 bases and the V segment lost 2 bases, leaving 0 bases of the junction unmatched. The CDR3 is 14 amino acids. The germline CDR1 and CDR2 sequences are LGHDT and YNNKEL (reference sequence).

V and J are TRBV12-3 or TRBV12-4 and TRBJ1-1; D is unresolved. Deletions cut 1 base from V and 6 bases from J, with 6 bases between. This CDR3 spans 12 amino acids. CDR3 coding DNA: TGTGCCAGCAGTTTAGTAGGTTCTGAAGCTTTCTTT. Translated, it gives CASSLVGSEAFF.

This clone was seen a single time. The chain's CDR3 is CASSAMGEADTQYF. The CDR3 DNA reads TGTGCCAGCAGTGCCATGGGGGAGGCAGATACGCAGTATTTT. V is TRBV6-4 and J is TRBJ2-3, with D possibly matching TRBD2 (6 bases). Looked up from germline, CDR1 is MRHNA and CDR2 is SNTAGT. The ends were cut back, 4 bases at V and 4 bases at J, with 12 bases in the middle. The CDR3 is 14 amino acids.

The chain carries TRBV7-8 and TRBJ2-7, with D possibly TRBD2 on 5 matching bases. The CDR3 sequence is 16 residues long. Germline V gene lookup returns CDR1 SGHVS and CDR2 FQNEAQ. Between the trimmed V and J ends, which lost 4 bases and 2 bases, there was a span of 18 bases. The CDR3 DNA reads as TGTGCCAGCAGCTCCCTGGGAGCCGATGCAACCTACGAGCAGTACTTC. Amino acids: CASSSLGADATYEQYF.

The chain has TRBV30 and TRBJ2-7, with D uncertain. CDR1 and CDR2 from the germline V gene are GTSNPN and SVGIG (reference sequence). This CDR3 has 15 residues. The V end lost 2 bases, the J end lost 0 bases, and 14 bases lay between the germline ends. The CDR3 DNA sequence: TGTGCCTGGAGTTGGGCCAGCGCGAGCTCCTACGAGCAGTACTTC. Its translation: CAWSWASASSYEQYF.

This clone was counted once. The V and J genes are TRBV9 and TRBJ2-1; 8 bases match TRBD1. The V segment lost 1 base and the J segment 9 bases; nucleotides outside the gene matches: 9. This CDR3 region has 15 residues. From germline, CDR1 is SGDLS and CDR2 YYNGEE. DNA of the CDR3: TGTGCCAGCAGCGTACCCCCCGACAGGGGTGCTGAGCAGTTCTTC. This encodes CASSVPPDRGAEQFF.

V usage is TRBV6-4 and J usage is TRBJ2-3; 10 bases fit TRBD1. The CDR3 contains 16 residues. Trimming removed 2 bases from V and 2 bases from J; junction bases left unmatched: 4. CDR1 and CDR2 (germline): MRHNA, SNTAGT. DNA of the CDR3: TGTGCCAGCAGTGACACCGGGACAGGGGACACAGATACGCAGTATTTT. Protein: CASSDTGTGDTDTQYF.

The chain joins TRBV2 to TRBJ2-7; 7 bases map to TRBD2. J gave up 4 bases and V 3 bases, and 0 bases lay outside the gene matches. The CDR3 has 12 residues. CDR1 is SNHLY and CDR2 is FYNNEI in the germline V gene. CDR3 loop: CASSEGGYEQYF. The CDR3 DNA is TGTGCCAGCAGTGAGGGGGGGTACGAGCAGTACTTC.

This chain uses TRBV12-3 or TRBV12-4 with TRBJ1-3, with D maybe TRBD1 (6 bases). Between the trimmed V and J ends, which lost 6 bases and 10 bases, there was a span of 10 bases. The CDR3 is 11 residues long. The CDR3 protein is CASRTGMTIYF. The CDR3, as DNA: TGTGCCAGCAGAACAGGGATGACCATATATTTT.

This clone was seen only a few times. V usage is TRBV2 and J usage is TRBJ1-5, with TRBD1 matching over 8 bases. The CDR3 has 14 residues. Germline V gives CDR1 SNHLY, CDR2 FYNNEI. The V gene end was trimmed by 4 bases and the J gene end by 4 bases; junction bases not matched to a gene: 3. The CDR3 protein is CASSVQGANQPQHF. CDR3 nucleotides: TGTGCCAGCAGTGTCCAGGGGGCAAATCAGCCCCAGCATTTT.

The rearrangement links TRBV23-1 to TRBJ2-7; the D gene is possibly TRBD2 (5 bases). TRBV23-1 counts as an open reading frame of uncertain function. CDR3 length equals 16 residues. Deletions cut 3 bases from V and 0 bases from J, with 15 bases between. CDR3 bases: TGCGCCAGCAGTCAGTCGACCGGACTCCTCTCCTACGAGCAGTACTTC. This sequence encodes CASSQSTGLLSYEQYF.